These 14 T cell receptor beta chains were sequenced from one sample in a study of PD-L1 blockade in urothelial cancer. Sample time point: pretreatment peripheral blood. Some clones are missing from TCRdb's copy, which holds only in-frame ones; the method was immunoSEQ multiplex PCR. This repertoire shows around 100,000 clones, about nine tenths found once; its top ten account for approximately 2%. Sample: PBMCs, taken around atezolizumab (anti-PD-L1) treatment. The receptors here all came from a man between 60 and 75 years old with urothelial cancer.

V gene TRBV2 combines with J gene TRBJ2-7; TRBD1 is a possible D gene (6 bases). The CDR3 spans 14 residues. CDR1 SNHLY and CDR2 FYNNEI come from the germline V gene. V lost 2 bases and J lost 6, with 14 bases in between. The CDR3 is CASSEQGTLSEQYF. CDR3 DNA sequence: TGTGCCAGCAGTGAACAGGGGACCCTCTCCGAGCAGTACTTC. The whole variable domain, filled in from reference TRBV2 and TRBJ2-7, reads EPEVTQTPSHQVTQMGQEVILRCVPISNHLYFYWYRQILGQKVEFLVSFYNNEISEKSEIFDDQFSVERPDGSNFTLKIRSTKLEDSAMYFCASSEQGTLSEQYFGPGTRLTVT.

The chain employs TRBV4-1 and TRBJ1-2, with D possibly matching TRBD1 (6 bases). CDR3 size: 16 residues. Germline values: CDR1 MGHRA, CDR2 YSYEKL. Between the trimmed V and J ends, which lost 1 base and 3 bases, there was a span of 15 bases. This CDR3 is CASSQGRWAGDYGYTF. CDR3 bases: TGCGCCAGCAGCCAAGGGCGGTGGGCAGGGGACTATGGCTACACCTTC.

The chain couples TRBV7-8 to TRBJ1-5; the D gene is possibly TRBD1 (5 bases). V was shortened by 4 bases and J by 4 bases, with 8 bases between the two germline ends. In germline, CDR1 is SGHVS, CDR2 FQNEAQ. The CDR3 covers 13 residues. The CDR3 nucleotides are TGTGCCAGCAGCTCGACAGTTAATCAGCCCCAGCATTTT. Amino acids: CASSSTVNQPQHF.

V gene TRBV28 combines with J gene TRBJ1-1, with D possibly TRBD1 on 6 matching bases. The CDR3 has 14 amino acids. The germline gives CDR1 MDHEN, CDR2 SYDVKM. With 1 base removed from V and 5 bases from J, the gap between germline ends came to 11 bases. The CDR3 nucleotides are TGTGCCAGCAGTTTATACAGGGTGGGAACTGAAGCTTTCTTT. This encodes CASSLYRVGTEAFF. The entire variable domain, with the rest obtained from reference TRBV28 and TRBJ1-1, is as follows: DVKVTQSSRYLVKRTGEKVFLECVQDMDHENMFWYRQDPGLGLRLIYFSYDVKMKEKGDIPEGYSVSREKKERFSLILESASTNQTSMYLCASSLYRVGTEAFFGQGTRLTVV.

The CDR3 nucleotides are TGCAGCGCCGGGGAGTTTGCAACTAATGAAAAACTGTTTTTT. Protein: CSAGEFATNEKLFF. The gene calls are TRBV29-1 and TRBJ1-4, with unresolved D. This CDR3 contains 14 residues. V shed 7 bases and J shed 0 bases, with 12 bases lying between them. The germline gives CDR1 SQVTM, CDR2 ANQGSEA.

V is TRBV9 and J is TRBJ2-2; TRBD1 agrees at 10 bases. Germline CDR1 reads SGDLS; CDR2 reads YYNGEE. V shed 4 bases, J shed 4 bases, and the junction held 7 bases outside the gene matches. The CDR3 sequence is 16 residues long. CDR3 region: CASSPLDRGPTGELFF. The CDR3 DNA reads TGTGCCAGCAGCCCCTTAGACAGGGGGCCCACCGGGGAGCTGTTTTTT.

This clone appeared once. J is TRBJ2-7 and V is TRBV7-9; TRBD1 might be the D (6 bases). The CDR3 spans 13 residues. With 5 bases removed from V and 6 bases from J, the gap between germline ends came to 14 bases. Germline V lookup: CDR1 SEHNR, CDR2 FQNEAQ (reference sequence). The CDR3: CASSQQGRAEQYF. The CDR3, as DNA: TGTGCCAGCAGCCAACAGGGCCGGGCCGAGCAGTACTTC.

The chain couples TRBV5-1 to TRBJ2-7; D might be TRBD1 (5 bases). This CDR3 has 14 amino acids. Germline-derived CDR1 and CDR2 are SGHRS and YFSETQ. The V end was cut by 3 bases, the J end by 6 bases, with 16 bases between. This chain's CDR3 is CASSSDLGALEQYF. CDR3 coding DNA: TGCGCCAGCAGCTCCGACCTAGGGGCCCTCGAGCAGTACTTC.

The rearrangement joins TRBV4-1 to TRBJ2-5; TRBD2 aligns across 10 bases. Germline V gives CDR1 MGHRA, CDR2 YSYEKL. The CDR3 runs to 17 residues. V shed 0 bases and J 3 bases; nucleotides not matched to a gene: 7. The CDR3 is CASSQDSGGADKETQYF. DNA for the CDR3: TGCGCCAGCAGCCAAGACAGCGGGGGGGCTGATAAAGAGACCCAGTACTTC.

This rearrangement joins TRBV6-6 to TRBJ2-7, with D perhaps TRBD2 (7 bases). The V and J ends lost 7 bases and 4 bases respectively, with 17 bases between them. The CDR3 totals 14 residues. Germline V gene sequence: CDR1 MNHNY, CDR2 SVGAGI (reference sequence). The CDR3 DNA reads TGTGCCAGCAACAAGAGGGGGGGGCCTTACGAGCAGTACTTC. Amino acid sequence: CASNKRGGPYEQYF.

The chain recombines TRBV28 with TRBJ2-5, with TRBD2 as a possible D gene (5 bases). The germline V gene has CDR1 MDHEN and CDR2 SYDVKM. This CDR3 contains 14 residues. The V and J ends lost 8 bases and 7 bases respectively, with 20 bases between them. The CDR3 here is CASGETDSKGTQYF. The CDR3 DNA reads as TGTGCCAGCGGGGAGACGGATTCCAAGGGGACCCAGTACTTC.

This chain uses TRBV6-1 with TRBJ1-2; 7 bases are shared with TRBD1. Germline CDR1 MNHNS, CDR2 SASEGT. The V segment lost 2 bases and the J segment 2 bases; nucleotides outside the gene matches: 5. The CDR3 contains 15 residues. The CDR3 here is CASSERGGGNYGYTF. The DNA for the CDR3 is TGTGCCAGCAGTGAACGAGGAGGGGGCAACTATGGCTACACCTTC.

This rearrangement joins TRBV27 to TRBJ2-3; 11 positions agree with TRBD1. V was clipped by 5 bases and J by 2 bases; unmatched bases: 6. Per germline, CDR1 MNHEY and CDR2 SMNVEV (reference sequence). This CDR3 is built from 16 residues. The DNA for the CDR3 is TGTGCCAGCAGTCCGGGGACAGGGGGACCCACAGATACGCAGTATTTT. Amino acids: CASSPGTGGPTDTQYF.

Remarks on this clone: Other DNA sequences in this specimen translate into the identical CDR3. CDR3 sequence (DNA): TGTGCCAGCAGTTTAGGACTAGCGGGAGGAGAGACCCAGTACTTC. The encoded protein is CASSLGLAGGETQYF. V usage is TRBV27 and J usage is TRBJ2-5, with TRBD2 matching over 14 bases. CDR3 length: 15 amino acids. Germline CDR1 reads MNHEY; CDR2 reads SMNVEV (reference sequence). V shed 2 bases and J 4 bases; nucleotides not matched to a gene: 0.